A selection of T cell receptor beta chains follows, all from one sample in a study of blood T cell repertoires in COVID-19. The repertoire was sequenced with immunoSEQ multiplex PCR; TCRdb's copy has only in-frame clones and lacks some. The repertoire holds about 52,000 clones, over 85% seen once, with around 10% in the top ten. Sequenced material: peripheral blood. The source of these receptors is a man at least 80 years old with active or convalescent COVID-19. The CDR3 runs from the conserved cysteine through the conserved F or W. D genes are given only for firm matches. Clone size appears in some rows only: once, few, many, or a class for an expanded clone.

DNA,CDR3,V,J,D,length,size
TGTGCCAGCATCAGACAGGGGGCGATACCCTACAATGAGCAGTTCTTC,CASIRQGAIPYNEQFF,TRBV7-9,TRBJ2-1,TRBD1,16,.
TGTGCCAGTAACGGCGGGAGGGCCTCCTACAATGAGCAGTTCTTC,CASNGGRASYNEQFF,TRBV19,TRBJ2-1,TRBD2,15,.
TGTGCCAGCGGTAGCTCTGGAAACACCATATATTTT,CASGSSGNTIYF,TRBV12-3/TRBV12-4,TRBJ1-3,.,12,.
TGTGCCAGCAGTGACCTGTCGAGCACTGAAGCTTTCTTT,CASSDLSSTEAFF,TRBV6-4,TRBJ1-1,.,13,.
TGCGCCAGCAGCTTGAGCGGGGCAGCATACGAGCAGTACTTC,CASSLSGAAYEQYF,TRBV5-1,TRBJ2-7,TRBD2,14,.
TGTGCCAGCAGCAGGGTTGGGGACACATTTCAGCCCCAGCATTTT,CASSRVGDTFQPQHF,TRBV21-1,TRBJ1-5,.,15,.
TGCGCCAGCAGCCAAGATGTCGGTAGCGGGACCGCAGATACGCAGTATTTT,CASSQDVGSGTADTQYF,TRBV4-3,TRBJ2-3,TRBD2,17,.
TGTGCCAGCAGCGTTACAGGGGTGAACACTGAAGCTTTCTTT,CASSVTGVNTEAFF,TRBV9,TRBJ1-1,TRBD1,14,.
TGTGCCAGCAGCCCTCGGTGGAGCACCAGCACAGATACGCAGTATTTT,CASSPRWSTSTDTQYF,TRBV21-1,TRBJ2-3,.,16,.
TGTGCCAGTACTGGCAGGTTTAACACTGAAGCTTTCTTT,CASTGRFNTEAFF,TRBV19,TRBJ1-1,.,13,.
TGTGCCAGCAGCCGATATACAGGGTTCGAGCAGTACTTC,CASSRYTGFEQYF,TRBV3-1/TRBV3-2,TRBJ2-7,.,13,.
TGCGCCAGCAGCTTGGGACTAGCGGGAGCTGACACCGGGGAGCTGTTTTTT,CASSLGLAGADTGELFF,TRBV5-1,TRBJ2-2,TRBD2,17,.
TGTGCCAGCAATCCTAGCGGGGGCCCAACCTACGAGCAGTACTTC,CASNPSGGPTYEQYF,TRBV28,TRBJ2-7,TRBD2,15,.
TGTGCCAGCAGTTCCCCCCCGGAGACAGAAACCTATGGCTACACCTTC,CASSSPPETETYGYTF,TRBV28,TRBJ1-2,.,16,.
TGTGCCAGCAGTCCTCGATCAAAGAGCGGATACGAGCAGTACTTC,CASSPRSKSGYEQYF,TRBV3-1/TRBV3-2,TRBJ2-7,.,15,.
TGTGCCAGCAGGGGGCCGGGACAGGGCAACACTGAAGCTTTCTTT,CASRGPGQGNTEAFF,TRBV6-5,TRBJ1-1,TRBD1,15,.
TGCAGCGTTCACAATACAGGGTTCTCTGGAAACACCATATATTTT,CSVHNTGFSGNTIYF,TRBV29-1,TRBJ1-3,.,15,.
TGTGCCAGAAGCTTCGGGACAGGGGTCGGCTACACCTTC,CARSFGTGVGYTF,TRBV5-3,TRBJ1-2,TRBD1,13,.
TGTGCCAGCAGTTTTCTAGCGGGATACAATGAGCAGTTCTTC,CASSFLAGYNEQFF,TRBV28,TRBJ2-1,TRBD2,14,.
TGTGCCAGCAGCTTGGCCCCGAGAGAAGCCGAGACCCAGTACTTC,CASSLAPREAETQYF,TRBV5-4,TRBJ2-5,.,15,.
TGTGCCAGCAGCCAAGAAGTCGGACAGGGGAATTCACCCCTCCACTTT,CASSQEVGQGNSPLHF,TRBV4-2,TRBJ1-6,TRBD1,16,.
TGTGCCAGCAGCCAAGATACAGGTGACTATGGCTACACCTTC,CASSQDTGDYGYTF,TRBV4-2,TRBJ1-2,.,14,.
TGTGCCAGTAGTATCCTCCTAGCGGGGGGGCGAGAGACCCAGTACTTC,CASSILLAGGRETQYF,TRBV19,TRBJ2-5,TRBD2,16,.
TGTGCCAGTAGTCCCCGGACTCCTTCCTCTGGAAACACCATATATTTT,CASSPRTPSSGNTIYF,TRBV19,TRBJ1-3,.,16,.
TGTGCCAGCAGCCCCTTCTCCAGGGGGCTAGAGACCCAGTACTTC,CASSPFSRGLETQYF,TRBV7-2,TRBJ2-5,TRBD1,15,.
TGTGCCAGCAGTCCGAGCGGGAGGGGGGAGCTGTTTTTT,CASSPSGRGELFF,TRBV12-3/TRBV12-4,TRBJ2-2,TRBD2,13,.
TGTGCCAGCAGCCGGACTAGCGGGGGGGACGGGGAGCTGTTTTTT,CASSRTSGGDGELFF,TRBV2,TRBJ2-2,TRBD2,15,.
TGTGCCAGCAGCAGCGGCAGGGGAGTGTACTTC,CASSSGRGVYF,TRBV9,TRBJ2-7,.,11,.
TGTGCCAGCAGCCCAACAGGGACGGGGAATTCACCCCTCCACTTT,CASSPTGTGNSPLHF,TRBV5-4,TRBJ1-6,.,15,once
TGTGCCAGCAGTGGACAGGGGTGGAGGTACTTC,CASSGQGWRYF,TRBV12-3/TRBV12-4,TRBJ2-7,TRBD1,11,.
TGTGCCAGCAGCACCGGGACAGGGTTTAACTATGGCTACACCTTC,CASSTGTGFNYGYTF,TRBV7-2,TRBJ1-2,TRBD1,15,few
TGTGCCAGCTCACCACCGGGACACAGTTTAGCCGAGCAGTACTTC,CASSPPGHSLAEQYF,TRBV18,TRBJ2-7,.,15,.
TGCGCCAGCAGCATGACAGGGGACCGGAGTACTACTGAAGCTTTCTTT,CASSMTGDRSTTEAFF,TRBV5-1,TRBJ1-1,TRBD1,16,.
TGTGCCAGCAGCTTAGTCCCTTCCTACGAGCAGTACTTC,CASSLVPSYEQYF,TRBV7-2,TRBJ2-7,.,13,.